The 30 T cell receptor beta chains below come from one sample, sequenced in a study of T cell changes during pregnancy in multiple sclerosis. Profiled with immunoSEQ multiplex PCR; TCRdb holds only in-frame clones, not every one. Counted here are 45,000 to 60,000 clones, about 90% occurring once; the ten biggest clones make up roughly 1.2%. The material sequenced was peripheral blood, taken after pregnancy. These receptors were obtained from a female donor in good health, enrolled as a control in a pregnancy study.

V and J are TRBV7-2 and TRBJ2-5, with TRBD2 matching over 11 bases. The CDR3 is 15 residues long. V trimming: 4 bases; J trimming: 7 bases; junction bases outside the gene matches: 8. Germline V gene lookup returns CDR1 SGHTA and CDR2 FQGNSA. CDR3 coding DNA: TGTGCCAGCAGCTCACTAGCGGGAGAGGTTGGGACCCAGTACTTC. Residues: CASSSLAGEVGTQYF.

This clone was detected only a few times. The chain carries TRBV25-1 and TRBJ2-5; 8 nucleotides agree with TRBD2. The ends lost 5 bases at V and 5 bases at J; junction bases unmatched: 10. The CDR3 covers 15 residues. From germline, CDR1 is MGHDK and CDR2 SYGVNS. This chain's CDR3 is CASSPSGGLGETQYF. CDR3 DNA sequence: TGTGCCAGCAGTCCCAGCGGGGGCCTTGGGGAGACCCAGTACTTC.

The V and J genes are TRBV27 and TRBJ1-5; 9 bases fit TRBD1. Germline trimming cut 6 bases from V and 5 bases from J; bases unmatched to any gene: 8. Germline CDR1 is MNHEY and CDR2 is SMNVEV (reference sequence). This CDR3 spans 15 amino acids. Written as DNA, the CDR3 is TGTGCCAGCAGGGGTCTGGACAGGGGATATCAGCCCCAGCATTTT. This encodes CASRGLDRGYQPQHF.

The gene calls are TRBV6-1 and TRBJ1-2, with 7 bases fitting TRBD1. V lost 4 bases, J lost 2 bases, and 7 bases stayed unmatched. Germline V lookup: CDR1 MNHNS, CDR2 SASEGT. CDR3 length: 15 amino acids. CDR3 sequence: CASSVATGRNYGYTF. The CDR3 DNA reads as TGTGCCAGCAGTGTGGCGACAGGGCGGAACTATGGCTACACCTTC.

This CDR3 is CASSARTGAFFIEKLFF. The CDR3 DNA sequence: TGTGCCAGCAGTGCCAGGACAGGGGCCTTCTTTATAGAAAAACTGTTTTTT. The chain employs TRBV6-1 and TRBJ1-4, with 9 bases aligning to TRBD1. Germline trimming cut 4 bases from V and 8 bases from J; bases unmatched to any gene: 14. The CDR3 has 17 amino acids. Germline CDR1 MNHNS, CDR2 SASEGT.

This clone occurred once. The chain joins TRBV11-2 to TRBJ2-5; TRBD2 matches 13 bases. Germline lookup yields CDR1 SGHAT and CDR2 FQNNGV. The CDR3 runs to 15 residues. The V segment lost 0 bases and the J segment 5 bases; nucleotides outside the gene matches: 0. The CDR3 nucleotides are TGTGCCAGCAGCTTAGAACTAGCGGGAGGGGAGACCCAGTACTTC. Its protein product is CASSLELAGGETQYF.

The genes are TRBV29-1 and TRBJ2-3, with 7 positions matching TRBD1. The CDR3 runs 13 residues. Germline V lookup: CDR1 SQVTM, CDR2 ANQGSEA. After removal of 6 bases from V and 5 bases from J, the junction contained 8 bases not matched to a gene. CDR3 loop: CSVKGAGGDTQYF. The CDR3 DNA follows: TGCAGCGTAAAGGGGGCAGGTGGAGATACGCAGTATTTT.

The chain joins TRBV2 to TRBJ1-1; the match to TRBD1 covers 10 bases. Unmatched junction bases numbered 16, after V lost 4 bases and J lost 5 bases. The CDR3 is 18 residues long. CDR1 and CDR2 from the germline V gene are SNHLY and FYNNEI. This CDR3 reads CASSGDRGANFGGTEAFF. The DNA for the CDR3 is TGTGCCAGCAGTGGGGACAGGGGCGCTAATTTCGGGGGGACTGAAGCTTTCTTT.

The chain is built from TRBV7-2 and TRBJ2-7; 7 nucleotides agree with TRBD2. There are 15 residues in the CDR3. Germline values: CDR1 SGHTA, CDR2 FQGNSA. Trimming removed 1 base from V and 3 bases from J; junction bases left unmatched: 6. Written as DNA, the CDR3 is TGTGCCAGCAGCTTAGAGGCCTCGGGGGGCTACGAGCAGTACTTC. Its translation: CASSLEASGGYEQYF.

The chain is built from TRBV7-2 and TRBJ2-3; D not resolved. V lost 5 bases to trimming and J lost 6 bases, with 15 bases between them. From germline, CDR1 is SGHTA and CDR2 FQGNSA. The CDR3 is 14 residues long. CDR3 residues: CASSLRVAPDTQYF. As DNA, the CDR3 is TGTGCCAGCAGCCTCCGGGTGGCCCCGGATACGCAGTATTTT. The variable domain in full, with the rest retrieved from reference TRBV7-2 and TRBJ2-3, is GAGVSQSPSNKVTEKGKDVELRCDPISGHTALYWYRQSLGQGLEFLIYFQGNSAPDKSGLPSDRFSAERTGGSVSTLTIQRTQQEDSAVYLCASSLRVAPDTQYFGPGTRLTVL.

The V gene is TRBV7-2, the J gene TRBJ1-3, with D unclear. Trimming took off 1 base at V and 5 bases at J, with 12 bases between the two ends. Germline CDR1 SGHTA, CDR2 FQGNSA. The CDR3 has 15 amino acids. The CDR3 coding sequence is TGTGCCAGCAGCTTAGAGGCGGCCCTGAGAAACACCATATATTTT. Its protein is CASSLEAALRNTIYF.

The rearrangement links TRBV19 to TRBJ2-7; D is unclear. In germline, CDR1 is LNHDA, CDR2 SQIVND (reference sequence). The CDR3 is made up of 14 amino acids. Trimming left V 5 bases short and J 5 bases short, with 16 bases between. As DNA, the CDR3 is TGTGCCAGTAGTCTCCAACCTAGTTCCAACGAGCAGTACTTC. Translating gives CASSLQPSSNEQYF.

This clone was seen only a few times. The CDR3 DNA is TGCGCCAGCAGCCAAGCCTCGCAAGGAGGGCCCCAGCATTTT. Its protein product is CASSQASQGGPQHF. The chain has TRBV4-3 and TRBJ1-5; D call uncertain. V lost 1 base and J lost 9, with 13 bases in between. This CDR3 has 14 residues. Germline V gene lookup returns CDR1 LGHNA and CDR2 YSLEER.

The genes are TRBV18 and TRBJ1-5; 7 bases are shared with TRBD1. This CDR3 is built from 14 residues. Trimming removed 6 bases from V and 5 bases from J; junction bases left unmatched: 7. Germline V gene data show CDR1 as KGHSH and CDR2 as LQKENI. The CDR3 spells CASSPGQAHQPQHF. DNA of the CDR3: TGTGCCAGCTCCCCCGGACAGGCTCATCAGCCCCAGCATTTT.

The chain recombines TRBV6-4 with TRBJ2-1, with TRBD2 identical over 10 bases. Germline V gives CDR1 MRHNA, CDR2 SNTAGT. The CDR3 consists of 16 residues. J lost 8 bases, V lost 3 bases, and 10 bases had no gene match. The CDR3 spells CASSETSGTYQDEQFF. The CDR3 nucleotides are TGTGCCAGCAGTGAAACTAGCGGGACCTATCAGGATGAGCAGTTCTTC.

The chain employs TRBV5-4 and TRBJ2-2; the match to TRBD1 covers 7 bases. The length of the CDR3 is 14 residues. Trimming cost V 3 bases and J 6 bases; bases outside gene matches: 5. The germline CDR1 and CDR2 sequences are SGHNT and YYREEE (reference sequence). This chain's CDR3 is CASSSTGEPGELFF. The CDR3 DNA reads as TGTGCCAGCAGCTCAACAGGGGAACCCGGGGAGCTGTTTTTT.

This rearrangement joins TRBV7-8 to TRBJ2-1; 10 bases map to TRBD1. Germline values: CDR1 SGHVS, CDR2 FQNEAQ. The CDR3 covers 16 residues. V shed 2 bases, J shed 5 bases, and the junction held 6 bases outside the gene matches. The CDR3 loop reads CASSLPGDRGNNEQFF. The CDR3 bases are TGTGCCAGCAGCTTACCGGGGGACAGGGGCAACAATGAGCAGTTCTTC.

Written as DNA, the CDR3 is TGTGCCAGCAGCCGGATTAGGGGGCGCGGAACTGAAGCTTTCTTT. This gives the protein CASSRIRGRGTEAFF. V usage is TRBV14 and J usage is TRBJ1-1; 7 bases map to TRBD1. With V trimmed by 4 bases and J by 5 bases, 10 bases remained unmatched. CDR1 is SGHDN and CDR2 is FVKESK in the germline V gene. CDR3 size: 15 residues.

J is TRBJ2-1 and V is TRBV5-1, with 7 nucleotides matching TRBD2. There are 13 residues in the CDR3. The junction had 7 bases not matched to a gene; V was cut back by 4 bases and J by 9 bases. Per the germline V gene, CDR1 is SGHRS and CDR2 is YFSETQ. This CDR3 is CASSTLAYIEQFF. In DNA, the CDR3 is TGCGCCAGCAGCACACTAGCGTATATTGAGCAGTTCTTC.

This rearrangement joins TRBV18 to TRBJ2-7, with 10 bases aligning to TRBD2. Trimming at V came to 6 bases and at J to 0 bases, leaving 5 bases not matched to a gene. CDR1 and CDR2 from the germline V gene are KGHSH and LQKENI. This CDR3 spans 15 amino acids. The CDR3, as DNA: TGTGCCAGCTCCCCTCGGACTAGCGGCTCCTACGAGCAGTACTTC. This gives the protein CASSPRTSGSYEQYF.

The V call is TRBV18, the J call TRBJ2-2, with TRBD1 matching over 9 bases. J lost 3 bases, V lost 3 bases, and 5 bases had no gene match. The CDR3 contains 16 residues. The germline V gene has CDR1 KGHSH and CDR2 LQKENI. CDR3 DNA: TGTGCCAGCTCACCTCGACAGGGGGGAGACACCGGGGAGCTGTTTTTT. It codes for CASSPRQGGDTGELFF. Filled out from reference TRBV18 and TRBJ2-2, the complete variable domain reads NAGVMQNPRHLVRRRGQEARLRCSPMKGHSHVYWYRQLPEEGLKFMVYLQKENIIDESGMPKERFSAEFPKEGPSILRIQQVVRGDSAAYFCASSPRQGGDTGELFFGEGSRLTVL.

The gene calls are TRBV5-1 and TRBJ1-4; the match to TRBD1 covers 7 bases. The CDR3 is made up of 15 amino acids. V was clipped by 4 bases and J by 5 bases; unmatched bases: 8. From germline, CDR1 is SGHRS and CDR2 YFSETQ. CDR3 sequence: CASSLGQLLNEKLFF. DNA for the CDR3: TGCGCCAGCAGCCTGGGACAGCTTCTAAATGAAAAACTGTTTTTT. The full variable domain, in which reference TRBV5-1 and TRBJ1-4 provide the parts outside the CDR3, is KAGVTQTPRYLIKTRGQQVTLSCSPISGHRSVSWYQQTPGQGLQFLFEYFSETQRNKGNFPGRFSGRQFSNSRSEMNVSTLELGDSALYLCASSLGQLLNEKLFFGSGTQLSVL.

The rearrangement links TRBV7-9 to TRBJ2-7; TRBD1 matches at 7 bases. Germline V gives CDR1 SEHNR, CDR2 FQNEAQ (reference sequence). This CDR3 spans 16 amino acids. V shed 5 bases and J 0 bases; nucleotides not matched to a gene: 10. The DNA of the CDR3 is TGTGCCAGCAGCCCGGGACAGTTGGGGGCCTCCTACGAGCAGTACTTC. Translating it yields CASSPGQLGASYEQYF.

This chain connects TRBV6-6 to TRBJ2-1, with 9 bases aligning to TRBD1. Losses at the gene ends were 2 bases for V and 4 bases for J; bases not matched to a gene: 3. CDR1 is MNHNY, CDR2 SVGAGI, per germline (reference sequence). This CDR3 is 15 amino acids long. CDR3 sequence: CASSYGTGTYNEQFF. The CDR3 DNA is TGTGCCAGCAGTTACGGGACAGGGACATACAATGAGCAGTTCTTC.

The chain has TRBV6-1 and TRBJ2-7, with TRBD2 matching over 9 bases. The CDR3 consists of 14 residues. After removal of 6 bases from V and 5 bases from J, the junction contained 8 bases not matched to a gene. CDR1 and CDR2 (germline): MNHNS, SASEGT. This chain's CDR3 is CASRPRGGRDEQYF. CDR3 nucleotide sequence: TGTGCCAGCAGACCGCGGGGGGGAAGGGACGAGCAGTACTTC.

V usage is TRBV7-9 and J usage is TRBJ2-4; 9 bases are shared with TRBD2. From germline, CDR1 is SEHNR and CDR2 FQNEAQ (reference sequence). Unmatched junction bases numbered 5, after V lost 1 base and J lost 1 base. There are 17 residues in the CDR3. The CDR3 is CASSLGGGREAKNIQYF. In nucleotides, the CDR3 is TGTGCCAGCAGCTTAGGGGGCGGGAGGGAGGCCAAAAACATTCAGTACTTC.

This clone was detected only once. The chain has TRBV7-2 and TRBJ1-5; 9 nucleotides agree with TRBD1. J lost 8 bases, V lost 5 bases, and 10 bases had no gene match. The CDR3 covers 15 residues. Germline CDR1 is SGHTA and CDR2 is FQGNSA. CDR3 DNA sequence: TGTGCCAGCAGCCGCCCCGGACAGGGGATAGAGCCCCAGCATTTT. Protein product: CASSRPGQGIEPQHF.

This chain uses TRBV27 with TRBJ1-2; the D gene is possibly TRBD1 (5 bases). CDR3 length: 16 amino acids. The germline CDR1 and CDR2 sequences are MNHEY and SMNVEV (reference sequence). V was cut by 3 bases and J by 3 bases, with 17 bases left in between. The CDR3 DNA sequence: TGTGCCAGCAGTTTCTTTAAGGGGCCGGTCGACTATGGCTACACCTTC. It encodes CASSFFKGPVDYGYTF.

This chain joins TRBV19 and TRBJ1-5, with TRBD1 matching over 7 bases. The CDR3 consists of 15 residues. The V gene end was trimmed by 4 bases and the J gene end by 7 bases; junction bases not matched to a gene: 10. Germline CDR1 and CDR2: LNHDA and SQIVND (reference sequence). For the CDR3, the DNA is TGTGCCAGTAGTAGCCGTCGACAGGGAATCCAGCCCCAGCATTTT. This codes for CASSSRRQGIQPQHF.

This chain's CDR3 is CASSKGVLLNYGYTF. The CDR3 nucleotides read TGTGCCAGTAGTAAGGGGGTCCTTTTAAACTATGGCTACACCTTC. The V call is TRBV19, the J call TRBJ1-2; perhaps TRBD1 as D (6 bases). The CDR3 is 15 residues long. CDR1 is LNHDA and CDR2 is SQIVND in the germline V gene (reference sequence). Trimming removed 4 bases at V and 2 bases at J, with 14 bases between. Drawing the rest from reference TRBV19 and TRBJ1-2, the complete variable domain is DGGITQSPKYLFRKEGQNVTLSCEQNLNHDAMYWYRQDPGQGLRLIYYSQIVNDFQKGDIAEGYSVSREKKESFPLTVTSAQKNPTAFYLCASSKGVLLNYGYTFGSGTRLTVV.